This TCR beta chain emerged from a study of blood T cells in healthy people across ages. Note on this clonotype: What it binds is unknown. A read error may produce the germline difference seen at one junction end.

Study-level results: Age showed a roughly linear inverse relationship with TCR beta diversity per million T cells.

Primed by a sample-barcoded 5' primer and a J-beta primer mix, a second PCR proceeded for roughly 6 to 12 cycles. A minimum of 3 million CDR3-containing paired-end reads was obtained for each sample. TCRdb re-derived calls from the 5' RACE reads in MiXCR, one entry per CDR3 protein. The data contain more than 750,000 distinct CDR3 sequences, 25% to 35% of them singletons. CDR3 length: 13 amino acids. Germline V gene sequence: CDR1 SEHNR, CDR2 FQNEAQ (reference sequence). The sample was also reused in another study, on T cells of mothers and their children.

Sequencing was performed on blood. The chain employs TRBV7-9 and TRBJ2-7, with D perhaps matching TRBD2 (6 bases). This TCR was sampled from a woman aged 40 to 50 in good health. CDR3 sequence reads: CASSPRGFYKQYF. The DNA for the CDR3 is TGTGCCAGCAGCCCGCGGGGTTTCTACAAGCAGTACTTC. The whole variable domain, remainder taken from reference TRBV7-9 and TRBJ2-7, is DTGVSQNPRHKITKRGQNVTFRCDPISEHNRLYWYRQTLGQGPEFLTYFQNEAQLEKSRLLSDRFSAERPKGSFSTLEIQRTEQGDSAMYLCASSPRGFYKQYFGPGTRLTVT.